The 14 T cell receptor beta chains in this list originate from one sample, sequenced in a study of OX40 agonist ivuxolimab in advanced cancers. Libraries were prepared by immunoSEQ multiplex PCR; TCRdb keeps only in-frame clonotypes and omits some of them. This table has some 86,000 clones, approximately 85% appearing once. The starting material was CD4+ or CD8+ T cells sorted from blood, obtained in a trial of the OX40 agonist ivuxolimab. Every receptor here comes from an adult with an advanced solid tumor such as melanoma, head and neck, liver or kidney cancer.

The V and J genes are TRBV13 and TRBJ2-7, with 8 bases identical to TRBD2. Germline CDR1 reads PRHDT; CDR2 reads FYEKMQ (reference sequence). Losses at the gene ends were 0 bases for V and 2 bases for J; bases not matched to a gene: 0. The length of the CDR3 is 14 residues. CDR3 region: CASSLGRGAYEQYF. In DNA form, the CDR3 reads TGTGCCAGCAGCTTAGGGCGGGGGGCCTACGAGCAGTACTTC.

V and J are TRBV6-4 and TRBJ2-3; TRBD2 matches 8 bases. The CDR3 runs to 15 residues. Losses at the gene ends were 6 bases for V and 8 bases for J; bases not matched to a gene: 13. CDR1 and CDR2 from the germline V gene are MRHNA and SNTAGT. DNA for the CDR3: TGTGCCAGCAGCCCCTCCGGGACTAGTTGGAGTACGCAGTATTTT. As protein: CASSPSGTSWSTQYF.

This clone was seen more than once but under ten times. The chain carries TRBV28 and TRBJ2-2; weak D call: TRBD2 (6 bases). The CDR3 spans 15 residues. Deletions cut 10 bases from V and 3 bases from J, with 18 bases between. The germline gives CDR1 MDHEN, CDR2 SYDVKM. CDR3 sequence reads: CANPTGGGDTGELFF. Written as DNA, the CDR3 is TGTGCCAACCCCACAGGCGGCGGGGACACCGGGGAGCTGTTTTTT.

This chain joins TRBV14 and TRBJ1-1; D gene ambiguous. Germline-derived CDR1 and CDR2 are SGHDN and FVKESK. V lost 1 base and J 5 bases, leaving 11 bases between the germline ends. This CDR3 contains 14 residues. CDR3 loop: CASSQVAARTEAFF. For the CDR3, the DNA is TGTGCCAGCAGCCAAGTAGCGGCGAGAACTGAAGCTTTCTTT.

The chain carries TRBV21-1 and TRBJ2-5; the table's D call TRBD2 went unverified against the DNA. TRBV21-1 is shown as a pseudogene. The length of the CDR3 is 15 residues. CDR3 region: CASSSPSGVWETQYF. CDR3 nucleotide sequence: TGTGCCAGCAGCTCACCCTCGGGAGTATGGGAGACCCAGTACTTC.

This clone was picked up one time. CDR3 nucleotides: TGTGCCAGCAGCCCACCTGAGGGAGCGGGAGAGGGCACAGATACGCAGTATTTT. Encoded protein: CASSPPEGAGEGTDTQYF. J is TRBJ2-3 and V is TRBV28, with 8 positions matching TRBD2. From germline, CDR1 is MDHEN and CDR2 SYDVKM. V trimming: 6 bases; J trimming: 1 base; junction bases outside the gene matches: 15. The CDR3 runs 18 residues.

This chain uses TRBV12-5 with TRBJ2-1; D unresolved. The V end was cut by 3 bases, the J end by 4 bases, with 7 bases between. Per germline, CDR1 LGHNT and CDR2 FRNRAP. The CDR3 spans 13 residues. CDR3 loop: CASGLEAYNEQFF. The CDR3, as DNA: TGTGCTAGTGGTTTAGAAGCTTACAATGAGCAGTTCTTC.

The V call is TRBV28, the J call TRBJ2-5; D gene uncertain. This CDR3 is 13 amino acids long. V lost 3 bases and J 5 bases, leaving 10 bases between the germline ends. Germline CDR1 reads MDHEN; CDR2 reads SYDVKM. The CDR3: CASSFLPGETQYF. CDR3 sequence (DNA): TGTGCCAGCAGTTTCCTCCCCGGTGAGACCCAGTACTTC.

This CDR3 reads CASSPRPAEAGNTIYF. The DNA for the CDR3 is TGTGCCAGCTCACCACGTCCGGCCGAGGCTGGAAACACCATATATTTT. This chain connects TRBV18 to TRBJ1-3, with D unclear. V lost 1 base and J lost 2, with 12 bases in between. The CDR3 contains 16 residues. CDR1 and CDR2 from the germline V gene are KGHSH and LQKENI.

The chain carries TRBV7-2 and TRBJ1-1; D is perhaps TRBD1 (6 bases). Germline V gene lookup returns CDR1 SGHTA and CDR2 FQGNSA. V lost 5 bases and J 0 bases, leaving 16 bases between the germline ends. The length of the CDR3 is 16 residues. This CDR3 reads CASSPGAGDMNTEAFF. CDR3 DNA: TGTGCCAGCAGCCCCGGGGCAGGGGATATGAACACTGAAGCTTTCTTT. Together with reference TRBV7-2 and TRBJ1-1, the CDR3 gives the full variable domain: GAGVSQSPSNKVTEKGKDVELRCDPISGHTALYWYRQSLGQGLEFLIYFQGNSAPDKSGLPSDRFSAERTGGSVSTLTIQRTQQEDSAVYLCASSPGAGDMNTEAFFGQGTRLTVV.

This clone was found once. This chain connects TRBV7-9 to TRBJ2-2, with 8 bases identical to TRBD1. The CDR3 has 15 amino acids. The germline CDR1 and CDR2 sequences are SEHNR and FQNEAQ (reference sequence). The junction had 6 bases not matched to a gene; V was cut back by 5 bases and J by 4 bases. CDR3 bases: TGTGCCAGCAGCCCCGGGACAGGCCCCACCGGGGAGCTGTTTTTT. It encodes CASSPGTGPTGELFF.

The rearrangement uses TRBV9 and TRBJ2-7, with 15 nucleotides matching TRBD2. The CDR3 has 17 amino acids. Germline V gene sequence: CDR1 SGDLS, CDR2 YYNGEE. V lost 4 bases, J lost 0 bases, and 5 bases stayed unmatched. Here the CDR3 reads CASSTGLAGGSSYEQYF. The CDR3 DNA reads as TGTGCCAGCAGCACCGGACTAGCGGGAGGGAGCTCCTACGAGCAGTACTTC.

This clone was counted only a few times. V gene TRBV27 combines with J gene TRBJ1-2; a possible D gene is TRBD1 (6 bases). This CDR3 spans 17 amino acids. Germline V gene data show CDR1 as MNHEY and CDR2 as SMNVEV (reference sequence). With 3 bases removed from V and 4 bases from J, the gap between germline ends came to 21 bases. CDR3 region: CASSFRAGGWLLYGYTF. In DNA form, the CDR3 reads TGTGCCAGCAGTTTTCGGGCGGGGGGCTGGCTGCTCTATGGCTACACCTTC.

This clone occurred once. The chain carries TRBV10-3 and TRBJ2-7; 7 nucleotides agree with TRBD1. The CDR3 totals 16 residues. CDR1 is ENHRY, CDR2 SYGVKD, per germline. The V and J ends lost 3 bases and 4 bases, in that order; junction bases with no gene match: 12. CDR3 sequence: CAISDHAGKGAYEQYF. The CDR3 coding sequence is TGTGCCATCAGTGACCACGCTGGTAAGGGGGCGTACGAGCAGTACTTC.